This T cell receptor beta chain is drawn from a study of vaccination effects on CD4 cells after COVID-19. Study at large: BNT162b2 vaccine or mRNA-1273 vaccine was given to participants in two doses.

To note about this clone: Its antigen is unidentified.

After expansion with viral peptide pools in the ViraFEST assay, antigen-specific CD4+ T cells were sequenced. Culture proceeded for nine to eleven days, and CD4+ T cells were then isolated. All vaccine recipients tested negative for nucleocapsid antibodies and had never contracted SARS-CoV-2 infection. The table came from immunoSEQ multiplex PCR; TCRdb's copy has only in-frame clones and leaves some out. The profile shows roughly 20,000 clones, 70% to 80% of them singletons. Trimming removed 0 bases from V and 6 bases from J, with 12 bases in between. CDR1 is LNHNV, CDR2 YYDKDF, per germline (reference sequence). This CDR3 spans 15 amino acids.

This receptor was identified in a human donor who received a COVID-19 vaccine. The V gene is TRBV15, the J gene TRBJ2-4, with a possible D match to TRBD1 (5 bases). The starting material was CD4+ T cells from PBMCs cultured with HCoV-229E spike peptides, obtained before COVID-19 vaccination. CDR3 loop: CATSRDWGQGNIQYF. For the CDR3, the DNA is TGTGCCACCAGCAGAGATTGGGGTCAGGGAAACATTCAGTACTTC.